This T cell receptor (beta chain) was recorded in a study of blood T cell repertoires in COVID-19 (dated by TCRdb to the early 2020s). For the study in its entirety: Collaborator samples came from the United States, Italy and Spain and covered acute and convalescent phases of COVID-19. Sample metadata almost always included a de-identified subject ID, COVID-19 status, age in years and sex. The samples were drawn from the first 160 participants of the ongoing ImmuneRACE study and from roughly 1,300 subjects provided by 6 global collaborators. Where available, HLA class I and class II types were obtained from metadata supplied by the sample provider rather than from assay-based typing. Deeply sampled blood TCRbeta repertoires from subjects exposed to, actively infected with, or recovered from COVID-19 were included in the dataset. The repertoires were released in a freely available public database intended as a resource for research on the immune response to SARS-CoV-2. The prospective study material was composed of cDNA or gDNA derived from T cells, B-cell-depleted T cells, or PBMCs. The full study reports these points: Clinical and demographic metadata were provided uncurated, with the amount varying by source and participant.

Comment on this clone: Its antigen is unknown. There are no base qualities to consult, and no much larger clone falls within one base.

Enrolling through a virtual design, the prospective study's participants ranged in age from roughly 18 to 100 years and lived across 24 United States geographic areas. In the prospective study, cohorts were assigned on the basis of participant-reported clinical history obtained from a screening survey and a study questionnaire. Recovered participants in ImmuneRACE Cohort 3 were defined by two consecutive negative NP/OP PCR tests, clearance by a healthcare professional, or resolution of symptoms. Each participant in the prospective study had whole blood, serum and a nasopharyngeal or oropharyngeal swab collected by mobile phlebotomists. Participants in the prospective study had the option to provide additional blood draws and questionnaires over an approximately 2-month period. Before DNA extraction, prospective study blood samples were shipped either frozen or at room temperature. TCRbeta CDR3 regions were amplified from genomic DNA by means of the immunoSEQ Assay, a bias-controlled multiplex PCR. From the authors' description of their analysis: The number of nucleated cells in each sample was estimated by amplification of reference gene primers within the assay. To quantify the absolute abundance of each unique TCRbeta CDR3 rearrangement, sequence reads were collapsed and filtered. Productive Simpson clonality was computed per sample as the square root of Simpson's diversity index over productive rearrangements. Drawn from immuneACCESS, this table holds only the in-frame rearrangements with V and J called that TCRdb kept. Clones are partly lost; checked studies trace under half to an unresolved V gene and leave the rest unexplained. V and J calls and clone size are those listed in that table; D and trimming were worked out from the DNA. The sample data list about 320,000 clones, and over 70% of these were observed just once. The top ten clonotypes cover 5% of the sample.

Sequencing used PBMCs or T cells enriched from blood (not recorded which). The TCR originated in a man aged 30 to 45 who had recovered from COVID-19.

The CDR3 here reads CASRPAGAGELFF. The DNA reads TGTGCCAGCAGGCCAGCGGGGGCTGGGGAGCTGTTTTTT. The chain employs TRBV27 and TRBJ2-2, and TRBD2 matches 8 of the central bases. The germline V gene (reference sequence) supplies CDR1 MNHEY and CDR2 SMNVEV. V is cut back by 6 bases and J by 8 bases, with 5 bases in the junction unmatched. CDR3 length: 13 amino acids, cysteine to phenylalanine. Only the CDR3 part of the read is kept: 39 bases, read in frame from the first base.